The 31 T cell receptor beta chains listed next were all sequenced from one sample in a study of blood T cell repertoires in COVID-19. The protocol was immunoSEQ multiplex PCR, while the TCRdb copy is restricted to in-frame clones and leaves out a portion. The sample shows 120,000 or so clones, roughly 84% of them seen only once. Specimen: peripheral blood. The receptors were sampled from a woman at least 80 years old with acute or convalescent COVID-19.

The CDR3 protein is CASSRQGSNQPQHF. The CDR3, as DNA: TGTGCCAGCAGCAGACAGGGGAGTAATCAGCCCCAGCATTTT. This rearrangement joins TRBV5-6 to TRBJ1-5; 8 bases are shared with TRBD1. Trimming removed 4 bases from V and 4 bases from J; junction bases left unmatched: 4. The CDR3 consists of 14 residues. Germline CDR1 is SGHDT and CDR2 is YYEEEE.

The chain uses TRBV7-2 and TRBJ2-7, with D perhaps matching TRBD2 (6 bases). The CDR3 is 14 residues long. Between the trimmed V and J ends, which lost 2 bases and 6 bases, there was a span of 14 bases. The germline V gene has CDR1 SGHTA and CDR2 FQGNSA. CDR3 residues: CASSLLLAGSEQYF. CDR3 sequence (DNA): TGTGCCAGCAGCTTATTACTAGCCGGTAGCGAGCAGTACTTC.

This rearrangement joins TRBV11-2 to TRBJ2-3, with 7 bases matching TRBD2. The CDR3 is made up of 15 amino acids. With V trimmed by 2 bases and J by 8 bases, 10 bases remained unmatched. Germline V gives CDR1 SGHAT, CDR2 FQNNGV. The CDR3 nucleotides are TGTGCCAGCAGCTTAAATCCTAGCGGCACGGGTACGCAGTATTTT. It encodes CASSLNPSGTGTQYF.

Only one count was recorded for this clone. As DNA, the CDR3 is TGTGCCAGCAGCCCATACCTTCTGACAGGAGACACCGGGGAGCTGTTTTTT. Protein: CASSPYLLTGDTGELFF. The chain is built from TRBV5-6 and TRBJ2-2, with D possibly TRBD1 on 6 matching bases. From germline, CDR1 is SGHDT and CDR2 YYEEEE. The CDR3 has 17 amino acids. The ends were cut back, 4 bases at V and 3 bases at J, with 19 bases in the middle.

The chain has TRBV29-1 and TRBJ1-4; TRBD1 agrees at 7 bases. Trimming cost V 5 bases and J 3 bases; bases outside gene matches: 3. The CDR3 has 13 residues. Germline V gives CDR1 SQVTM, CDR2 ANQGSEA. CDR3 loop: CSVRQGPNEKLFF. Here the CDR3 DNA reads TGCAGCGTTCGACAGGGACCTAATGAAAAACTGTTTTTT.

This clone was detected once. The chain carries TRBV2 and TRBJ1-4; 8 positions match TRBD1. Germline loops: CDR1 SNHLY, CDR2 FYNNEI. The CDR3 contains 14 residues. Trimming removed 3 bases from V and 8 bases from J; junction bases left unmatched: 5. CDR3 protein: CASSEQGAGEKLFF. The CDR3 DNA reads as TGTGCCAGCAGTGAGCAGGGGGCTGGGGAAAAACTGTTTTTT.

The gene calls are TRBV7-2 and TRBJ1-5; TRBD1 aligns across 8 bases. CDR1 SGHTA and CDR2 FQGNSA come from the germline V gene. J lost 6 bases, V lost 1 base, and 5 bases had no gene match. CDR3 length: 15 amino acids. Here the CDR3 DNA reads TGTGCCAGCAGCTTAGGGACAGGGTCGGCTCAGCCCCAGCATTTT. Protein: CASSLGTGSAQPQHF.

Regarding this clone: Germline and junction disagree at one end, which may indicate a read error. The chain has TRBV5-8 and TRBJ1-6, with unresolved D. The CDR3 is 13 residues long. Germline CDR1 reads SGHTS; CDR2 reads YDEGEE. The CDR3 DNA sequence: TGTGCCAGCAGCCTGGACTATGATTCACCCCTCCACTTT. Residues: CASSLDYDSPLHF. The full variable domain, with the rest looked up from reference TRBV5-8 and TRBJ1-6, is EAGVTQSPTHLIKTRGQQATLRCSPISGHTSVYWYQQALGLGLQFLLWYDEGEERNRGNFPPRFSGRQFPNYSSELNVNALELEDSALYLCASSLDYDSPLHFGNGTRLTVT.

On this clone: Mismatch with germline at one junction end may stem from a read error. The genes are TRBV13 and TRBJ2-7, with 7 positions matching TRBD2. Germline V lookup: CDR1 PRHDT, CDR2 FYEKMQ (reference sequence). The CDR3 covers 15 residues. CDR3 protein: CASSSGGSGPQVQHF. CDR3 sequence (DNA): TGTGCCAGCAGCTCGGGGGGTAGCGGGCCCCAAGTTCAGCACTTC.

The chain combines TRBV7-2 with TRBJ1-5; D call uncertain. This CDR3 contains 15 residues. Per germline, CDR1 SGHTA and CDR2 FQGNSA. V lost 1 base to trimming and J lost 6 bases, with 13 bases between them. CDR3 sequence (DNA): TGTGCCAGCAGCTTAGGGTCGGCAGGAGGTCAGCCCCAGCATTTT. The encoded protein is CASSLGSAGGQPQHF.

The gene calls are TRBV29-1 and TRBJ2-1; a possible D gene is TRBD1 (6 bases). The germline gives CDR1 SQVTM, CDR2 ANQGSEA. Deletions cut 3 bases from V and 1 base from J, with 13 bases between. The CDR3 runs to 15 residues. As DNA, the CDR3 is TGCAGCGTTGAGAGGGGGTGGGGATCCTACAATGAGCAGTTCTTC. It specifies CSVERGWGSYNEQFF.

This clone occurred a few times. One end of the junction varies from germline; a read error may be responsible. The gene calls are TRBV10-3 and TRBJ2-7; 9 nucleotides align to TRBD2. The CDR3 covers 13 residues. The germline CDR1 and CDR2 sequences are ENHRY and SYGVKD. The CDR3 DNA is TGTGCCATCAGTGGACTAGCGGATGCTGTTAGGGACTTC. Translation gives CAISGLADAVRDF.

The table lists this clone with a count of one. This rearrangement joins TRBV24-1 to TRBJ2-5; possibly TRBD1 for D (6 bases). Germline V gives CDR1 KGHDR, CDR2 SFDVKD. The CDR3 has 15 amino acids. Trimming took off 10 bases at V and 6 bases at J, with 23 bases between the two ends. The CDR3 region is CATNDIGGRSKTQYF. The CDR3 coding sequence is TGTGCCACAAACGACATAGGGGGTCGGTCTAAGACCCAGTACTTC.

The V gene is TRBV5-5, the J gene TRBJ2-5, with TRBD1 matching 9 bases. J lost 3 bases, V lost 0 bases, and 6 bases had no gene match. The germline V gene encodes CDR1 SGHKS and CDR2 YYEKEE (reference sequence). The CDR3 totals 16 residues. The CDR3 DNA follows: TGTGCCAGCAGCTTGGACGGGACAGGGAATGAAGAGACCCAGTACTTC. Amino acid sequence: CASSLDGTGNEETQYF.

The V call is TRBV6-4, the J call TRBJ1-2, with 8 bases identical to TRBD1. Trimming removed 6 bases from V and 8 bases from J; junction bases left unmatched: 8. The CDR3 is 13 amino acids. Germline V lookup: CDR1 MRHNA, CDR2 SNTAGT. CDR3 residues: CASSLTGDGGYTF. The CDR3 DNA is TGTGCCAGCAGCTTGACAGGGGATGGGGGCTACACCTTC.

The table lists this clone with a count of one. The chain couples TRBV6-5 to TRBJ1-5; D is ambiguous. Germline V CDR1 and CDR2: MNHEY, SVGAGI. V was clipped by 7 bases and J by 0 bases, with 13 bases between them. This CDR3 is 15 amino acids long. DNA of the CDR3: TGTGCCAGCAAAGAGGGCGGCAATAGCAATCAGCCCCAGCATTTT. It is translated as CASKEGGNSNQPQHF.

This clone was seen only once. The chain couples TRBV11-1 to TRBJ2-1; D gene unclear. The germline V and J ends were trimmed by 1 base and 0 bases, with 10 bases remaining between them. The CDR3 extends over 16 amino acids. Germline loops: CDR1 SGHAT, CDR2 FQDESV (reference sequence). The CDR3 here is CASSLGLQSSYNEQFF. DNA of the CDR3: TGTGCCAGCAGCTTAGGTCTACAGAGCTCCTACAATGAGCAGTTCTTC.

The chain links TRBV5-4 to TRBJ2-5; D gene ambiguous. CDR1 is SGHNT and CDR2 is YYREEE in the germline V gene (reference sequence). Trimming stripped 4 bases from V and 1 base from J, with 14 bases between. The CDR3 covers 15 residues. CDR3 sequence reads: CASSANPVIQETQYF. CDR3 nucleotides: TGTGCCAGCAGCGCAAATCCAGTGATCCAAGAGACCCAGTACTTC.

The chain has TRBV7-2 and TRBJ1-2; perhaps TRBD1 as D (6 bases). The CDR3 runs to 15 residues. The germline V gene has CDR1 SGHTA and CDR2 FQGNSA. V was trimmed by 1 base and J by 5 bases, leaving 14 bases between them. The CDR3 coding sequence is TGTGCCAGCAGCTTAGTAAGGGACATACGGTATGGCTACACCTTC. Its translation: CASSLVRDIRYGYTF.

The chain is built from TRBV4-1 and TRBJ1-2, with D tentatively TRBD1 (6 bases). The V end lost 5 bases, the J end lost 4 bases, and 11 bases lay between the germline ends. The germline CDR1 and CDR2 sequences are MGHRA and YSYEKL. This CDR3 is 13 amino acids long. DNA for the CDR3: TGCGCCAGCAGCAGAGAAGGGGGCTATGGCTACACCTTC. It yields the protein CASSREGGYGYTF.

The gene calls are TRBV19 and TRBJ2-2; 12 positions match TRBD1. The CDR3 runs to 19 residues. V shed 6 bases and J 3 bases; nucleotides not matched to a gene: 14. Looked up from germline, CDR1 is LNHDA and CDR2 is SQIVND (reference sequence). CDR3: CASRAIPGQGALHTGELFF. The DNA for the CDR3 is TGTGCCAGTAGGGCCATTCCGGGACAGGGGGCCCTCCACACCGGGGAGCTGTTTTTT.

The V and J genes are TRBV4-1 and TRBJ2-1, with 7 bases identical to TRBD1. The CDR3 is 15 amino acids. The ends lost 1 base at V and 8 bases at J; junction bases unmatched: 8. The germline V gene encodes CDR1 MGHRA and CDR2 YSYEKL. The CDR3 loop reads CASSQGGTAADEQFF. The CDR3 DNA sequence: TGCGCCAGCAGCCAAGGGGGGACAGCAGCGGATGAGCAGTTCTTC.

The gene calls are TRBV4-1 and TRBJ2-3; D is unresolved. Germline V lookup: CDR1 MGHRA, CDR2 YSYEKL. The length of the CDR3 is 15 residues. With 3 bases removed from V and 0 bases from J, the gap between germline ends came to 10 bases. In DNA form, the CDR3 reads TGCGCCAGCAGCCAGGCGGTCCACAGCACAGATACGCAGTATTTT. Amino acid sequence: CASSQAVHSTDTQYF.

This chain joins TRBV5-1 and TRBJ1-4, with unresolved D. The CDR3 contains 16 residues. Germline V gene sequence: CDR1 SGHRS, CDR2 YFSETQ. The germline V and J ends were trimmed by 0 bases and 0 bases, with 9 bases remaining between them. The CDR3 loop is CASSLVGRTTNEKLFF. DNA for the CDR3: TGCGCCAGCAGCTTGGTTGGGAGAACAACTAATGAAAAACTGTTTTTT. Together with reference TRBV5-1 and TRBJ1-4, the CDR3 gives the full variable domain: KAGVTQTPRYLIKTRGQQVTLSCSPISGHRSVSWYQQTPGQGLQFLFEYFSETQRNKGNFPGRFSGRQFSNSRSEMNVSTLELGDSALYLCASSLVGRTTNEKLFFGSGTQLSVL.

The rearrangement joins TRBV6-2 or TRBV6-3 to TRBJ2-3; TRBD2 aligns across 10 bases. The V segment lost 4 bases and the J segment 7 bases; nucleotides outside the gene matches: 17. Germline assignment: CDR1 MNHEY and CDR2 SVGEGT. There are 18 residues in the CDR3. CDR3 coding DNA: TGTGCCAGCAGTTTTCACCGCATCCCCAGCGGGGGGGGCAATACGCAGTATTTT. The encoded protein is CASSFHRIPSGGGNTQYF.

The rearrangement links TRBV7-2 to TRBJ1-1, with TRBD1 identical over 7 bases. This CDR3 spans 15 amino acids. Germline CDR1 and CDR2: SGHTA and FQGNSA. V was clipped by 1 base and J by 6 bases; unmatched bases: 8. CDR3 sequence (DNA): TGTGCCAGCAGCTTAGAGACCCGGACAGGTTCTGAAGCTTTCTTT. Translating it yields CASSLETRTGSEAFF.

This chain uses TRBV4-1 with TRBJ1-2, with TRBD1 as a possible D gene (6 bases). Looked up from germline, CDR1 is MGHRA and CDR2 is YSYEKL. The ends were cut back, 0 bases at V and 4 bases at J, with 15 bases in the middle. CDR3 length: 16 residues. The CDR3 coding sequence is TGCGCCAGCAGCCAAGATCTTCCAGGGGTCGGCTATGGCTACACCTTC. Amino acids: CASSQDLPGVGYGYTF.

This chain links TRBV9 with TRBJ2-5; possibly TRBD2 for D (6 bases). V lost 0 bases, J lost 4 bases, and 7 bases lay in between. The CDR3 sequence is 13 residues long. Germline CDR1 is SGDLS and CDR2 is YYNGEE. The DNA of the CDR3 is TGTGCCAGCAGCGTAGGGGGGGTAGAGACCCAGTACTTC. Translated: CASSVGGVETQYF. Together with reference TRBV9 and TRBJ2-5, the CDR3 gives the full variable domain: DSGVTQTPKHLITATGQRVTLRCSPRSGDLSVYWYQQSLDQGLQFLIQYYNGEERAKGNILERFSAQQFPDLHSELNLSSLELGDSALYFCASSVGGVETQYFGPGTRLLVL.

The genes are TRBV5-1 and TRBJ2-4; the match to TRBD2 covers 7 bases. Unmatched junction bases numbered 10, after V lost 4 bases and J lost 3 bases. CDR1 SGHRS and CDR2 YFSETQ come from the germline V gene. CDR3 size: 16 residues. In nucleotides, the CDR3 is TGCGCCAGCAGCATTACGCGGGGGAACGGCAAAAACATTCAGTACTTC. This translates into CASSITRGNGKNIQYF.

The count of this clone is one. The CDR3 here is CASSPRDRVDNNEQFF. DNA of the CDR3: TGTGCCAGCAGTCCCCGGGACAGGGTAGATAACAATGAGCAGTTCTTC. The chain couples TRBV28 to TRBJ2-1; the match to TRBD1 covers 9 bases. The CDR3 is 16 residues long. Germline CDR1 reads MDHEN; CDR2 reads SYDVKM. J gave up 5 bases and V 5 bases, and 10 bases lay outside the gene matches.

As DNA, the CDR3 is TGTGCCAGCAGGAAACAGGGGGGAGAAGATACGCAGTATTTT. It is translated as CASRKQGGEDTQYF. This chain links TRBV27 with TRBJ2-3; 8 bases map to TRBD1. Unmatched junction bases numbered 7, after V lost 6 bases and J lost 5 bases. The CDR3 loop spans 14 amino acids. From germline, CDR1 is MNHEY and CDR2 SMNVEV (reference sequence).